These 5 T cell receptor beta chains were all obtained from the same sample, sequenced in a study of graft-versus-host responses after intestinal transplantation. Intraepithelial lymphocytes and lamina propria lymphocytes were released through processing of graft tissue. The assay was immunoSEQ multiplex PCR, and TCRdb's table has in-frame clones only and misses some. Found here are just under 8,000 clones, roughly 80% of them singletons; the top ten hold over 9.5%. The source material was ileum tissue, sampled approximately 220 days after intestinal transplant. The receptors derive from a human patient who received an intestinal transplant, so some T cells may come from the graft donor.

The gene calls are TRBV19 and TRBJ2-3, with 10 bases that match TRBD2. This CDR3 has 15 amino acids. The germline V gene encodes CDR1 LNHDA and CDR2 SQIVND (reference sequence). J was trimmed by 1 base and V by 2 bases; bases with no gene match: 0. CDR3 sequence reads: CASSITSGGTDTQYF. The CDR3 nucleotides are TGTGCCAGTAGTATAACTAGCGGGGGCACAGATACGCAGTATTTT.

The chain uses TRBV5-6 and TRBJ1-2; D gene uncertain. Germline values: CDR1 SGHDT, CDR2 YYEEEE. The CDR3 sequence is 13 residues long. V was shortened by 4 bases and J by 2 bases, with 9 bases between the two germline ends. In nucleotides, the CDR3 is TGTGCCAGCAGCCCGGCGGGAAACTATGGCTACACCTTC. Its translation is CASSPAGNYGYTF.

The chain is built from TRBV2 and TRBJ1-4; D gene uncertain. The length of the CDR3 is 12 residues. The ends were cut back, 6 bases at V and 11 bases at J, with 13 bases in the middle. Germline V CDR1 and CDR2: SNHLY, FYNNEI. As DNA, the CDR3 is TGTGCCAGCAGCCCAAACACCGGGAAACTGTTTTTT. Translated, it gives CASSPNTGKLFF.

The chain combines TRBV30 with TRBJ1-1; no clear D gene. V lost 2 bases and J 1 base, leaving 11 bases between the germline ends. From germline, CDR1 is GTSNPN and CDR2 SVGIG (reference sequence). This CDR3 contains 14 residues. In DNA form, the CDR3 reads TGTGCCTGGAGTACATCCCGACAGAACACTGAAGCTTTCTTT. It specifies CAWSTSRQNTEAFF. Variable domain in full (rest from reference TRBV30 and TRBJ1-1): SQTIHQWPATLVQPVGSPLSLECTVEGTSNPNLYWYRQAAGRGLQLLFYSVGIGQISSEVPQNLSASRPQDRQFILSSKKLLLSDSGFYLCAWSTSRQNTEAFFGQGTRLTVV.

The V gene is TRBV6-6, the J gene TRBJ2-1; D is possibly TRBD2 (6 bases). V was clipped by 3 bases and J by 12 bases, with 12 bases between them. Germline CDR1 reads MNHNY; CDR2 reads SVGAGI (reference sequence). The CDR3 is 12 residues long. CDR3 residues: CASSYLEGPQFF. CDR3 coding DNA: TGTGCCAGCAGTTATTTGGAGGGGCCGCAGTTCTTC.